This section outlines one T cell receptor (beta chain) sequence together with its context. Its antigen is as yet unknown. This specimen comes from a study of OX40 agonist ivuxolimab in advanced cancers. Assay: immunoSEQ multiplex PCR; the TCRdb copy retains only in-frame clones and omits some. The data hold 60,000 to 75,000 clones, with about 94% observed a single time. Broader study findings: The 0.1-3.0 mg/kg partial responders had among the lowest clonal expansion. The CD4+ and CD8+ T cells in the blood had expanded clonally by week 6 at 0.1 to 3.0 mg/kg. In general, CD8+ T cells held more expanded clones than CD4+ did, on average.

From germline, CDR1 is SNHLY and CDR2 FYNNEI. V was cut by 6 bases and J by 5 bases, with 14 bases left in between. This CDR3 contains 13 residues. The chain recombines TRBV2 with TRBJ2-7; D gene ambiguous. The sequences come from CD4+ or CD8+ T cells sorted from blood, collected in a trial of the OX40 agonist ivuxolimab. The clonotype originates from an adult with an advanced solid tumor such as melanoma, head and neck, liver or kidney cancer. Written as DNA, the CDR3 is TGTGCCAGCAGCGAGGCCAAGTTGCACGAGCAGTACTTC. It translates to CASSEAKLHEQYF.